The present TCR beta chain was sequenced within a study of blood T cell repertoires in COVID-19. Clinical history reported by participants formed the basis on which cohorts were assigned. Donors of Cohort 3 who recovered were those that had two negative PCRs, clearance, or symptom resolution. Repertoires were generated with immunoSEQ multiplex PCR, while TCRdb's copy carries only in-frame clones and drops some. The sample includes approximately 130,000 clones, roughly four fifths seen only once; the top ten take about 20%. V gave up 4 bases and J gave up 4 bases; unmatched junction bases: 4. Per germline, CDR1 WSHSY and CDR2 SAAADI. This CDR3 has 13 residues. The sample holds a few counts of this clone.

The origin of this receptor is a man aged 25-45 years who had recovered from COVID-19. Sample: PBMCs or T cells enriched from blood (not recorded which). The chain combines TRBV10-2 with TRBJ2-7; 7 bases align to TRBD2. CDR3 in amino acids: CASSGSGTYEQYF. CDR3 bases: TGCGCCAGCAGTGGCAGCGGGACTTACGAGCAGTACTTC.